This TCR beta chain appears in the sequencing data of a study of T cell clones after liver transplantation. In the study overall: Three of the eight recipients were HCV-positive; the rest had non-autoimmune, non-viral transplant indications. Tolerance: complete withdrawal held at least one year, liver enzymes staying within twice normal.

Sequenced by immunoSEQ multiplex PCR; TCRdb stores in-frame clones only, minus some. The sample comprises roughly 50,000 clones, approximately 88% of which are singletons, and approximately 8% rests with the top ten. The length of the CDR3 is 12 residues. Between the trimmed V and J ends, which lost 5 bases and 6 bases, there was a span of 10 bases. Germline CDR1 MNHNY, CDR2 SVGAGI (reference sequence). This sequence originates from a human donor who received a liver transplant. The gene calls are TRBV6-6 and TRBJ1-1; TRBD1 might be the D (6 bases). Sequenced here: CD4+ T cells from blood, sampled before liver transplant. The CDR3 DNA follows: TGTGCCAGCAGTGCCGGACAGCCTGAAGCTTTCTTT. It codes for CASSAGQPEAFF.